Each of the 20 T cell receptor beta chains below was sequenced from the same sample in a study of T cell changes during pregnancy in multiple sclerosis. Produced via immunoSEQ multiplex PCR; TCRdb's table is partial and in-frame only. The repertoire includes around 68,000 clones, around nine tenths of them detected once, and around 1.5% sits in the top ten. The specimen comprised peripheral blood, sampled in the third trimester of pregnancy. All receptors come from a female donor with multiple sclerosis, enrolled in a pregnancy study.

V gene TRBV18 combines with J gene TRBJ2-7; D is uncertain. The CDR3 is made up of 14 amino acids. The ends were cut back, 0 bases at V and 7 bases at J, with 13 bases in the middle. Looked up from germline, CDR1 is KGHSH and CDR2 is LQKENI. The DNA of the CDR3 is TGTGCCAGCTCACCACCGACTCTGAAGACGGAGCAGTACTTC. Amino acid sequence: CASSPPTLKTEQYF.

The chain recombines TRBV19 with TRBJ2-7, with TRBD2 identical over 7 bases. This CDR3 contains 14 residues. V shed 5 bases, J shed 7 bases, and the junction held 11 bases outside the gene matches. CDR1 is LNHDA and CDR2 is SQIVND in the germline V gene (reference sequence). The chain's CDR3 is CASSYASGPGEQYF. The CDR3 DNA sequence: TGTGCCAGTAGTTATGCTAGCGGCCCGGGGGAGCAGTACTTC.

This clone occurred a few times. The chain recombines TRBV7-6 with TRBJ2-7; D gene uncertain. Trimming cost V 1 base and J 0 bases, with 10 bases left between them. This CDR3 contains 15 residues. Germline CDR1 is SGHVS and CDR2 is FNYEAQ. The CDR3: CASSLVRRFSYEQYF. The CDR3 DNA reads TGTGCCAGCAGCTTAGTACGGCGGTTCTCCTACGAGCAGTACTTC.

This clone was recorded only once. This chain uses TRBV10-3 with TRBJ2-3; D is ambiguous. V lost 1 base and J lost 3, with 5 bases in between. The CDR3 length is 13 residues. CDR1 and CDR2 from the germline V gene are ENHRY and SYGVKD. Written as DNA, the CDR3 is TGTGCCATCAGTGAGTTTGAGACAGATACGCAGTATTTT. Translation: CAISEFETDTQYF.

This clone came up a few times. The rearrangement joins TRBV6-1 to TRBJ2-7; the D gene is possibly TRBD1 (5 bases). V was clipped by 4 bases and J by 4 bases, with 14 bases between them. CDR3 length equals 14 residues. The germline CDR1 and CDR2 sequences are MNHNS and SASEGT. The CDR3 reads CASSATTDYYEQYF. In DNA form, the CDR3 reads TGTGCCAGCAGTGCGACGACAGATTATTACGAGCAGTACTTC.

This chain's CDR3 is CASSHTTGIGYGYTF. The CDR3 nucleotides read TGTGCCAGCAGCCATACGACAGGGATCGGCTATGGCTACACCTTC. The rearrangement links TRBV7-8 to TRBJ1-2; 7 bases are shared with TRBD1. There are 15 residues in the CDR3. The ends lost 5 bases at V and 4 bases at J; junction bases unmatched: 10. The germline CDR1 and CDR2 sequences are SGHVS and FQNEAQ. Complete variable domain (other parts from reference TRBV7-8 and TRBJ1-2): GAGVSQSPRYKVAKRGQDVALRCDPISGHVSLFWYQQALGQGPEFLTYFQNEAQLDKSGLPSDRFFAERPEGSVSTLKIQRTQQEDSAVYLCASSHTTGIGYGYTFGSGTRLTVV.

The chain uses TRBV5-4 and TRBJ2-5; perhaps TRBD1 as D (5 bases). CDR1 and CDR2 from the germline V gene are SGHNT and YYREEE (reference sequence). Trimming cost V 4 bases and J 7 bases, with 20 bases left between them. The CDR3 totals 15 residues. The CDR3 bases are TGTGCCAGCAGCCCTACGGCAGACAGAACATCGACCCAGTACTTC. Encoded protein: CASSPTADRTSTQYF.

In DNA form, the CDR3 reads TGTGCCACCAGCAGAAGGAGGGACAGGCAGGGAGAGACCCAGTACTTC. This sequence encodes CATSRRRDRQGETQYF. The chain recombines TRBV15 with TRBJ2-5, with 8 nucleotides matching TRBD1. The CDR3 loop spans 16 amino acids. Unmatched junction bases numbered 9, after V lost 2 bases and J lost 4 bases. The V gene's germline CDR1 is LNHNV and CDR2 YYDKDF (reference sequence).

CDR3 bases: TGTGCCACTAAAAACGGGTTAGGACAGGGCAAGGCCGGGGAGCTGTTTTTT. Its protein is CATKNGLGQGKAGELFF. The chain recombines TRBV19 with TRBJ2-2, with 8 nucleotides matching TRBD1. The length of the CDR3 is 17 residues. J gave up 6 bases and V 10 bases, and 19 bases lay outside the gene matches. Looked up from germline, CDR1 is LNHDA and CDR2 is SQIVND (reference sequence).

This rearrangement joins TRBV27 to TRBJ2-7; TRBD1 might be the D (5 bases). The CDR3 loop spans 14 amino acids. The germline V gene has CDR1 MNHEY and CDR2 SMNVEV (reference sequence). V was shortened by 0 bases and J by 1 base, with 7 bases between the two germline ends. The CDR3 here is CASSLSDKSYEQYF. The CDR3 bases are TGTGCCAGCAGTTTATCGGACAAGTCCTACGAGCAGTACTTC.

This chain joins TRBV7-9 and TRBJ2-1; 11 bases are a match to TRBD2. The CDR3 extends over 17 amino acids. The trim removed 4 bases at V and 5 bases at J, leaving 10 bases unmatched. CDR1 SEHNR and CDR2 FQNEAQ come from the germline V gene (reference sequence). For the CDR3, the DNA is TGTGCCAGCAGCTCACCTAATAGCGGGAGGGGTGACAATGAGCAGTTCTTC. It yields the protein CASSSPNSGRGDNEQFF.

This clone was observed a few times. The CDR3 loop is CASKDSANQPQHF. CDR3 coding DNA: TGTGCCAGTAAGGACAGCGCCAATCAGCCCCAGCATTTT. V usage is TRBV19 and J usage is TRBJ1-5, with a possible D match to TRBD1 (6 bases). The germline CDR1 and CDR2 sequences are LNHDA and SQIVND (reference sequence). The CDR3 contains 13 residues. Trimming removed 7 bases at V and 3 bases at J, with 10 bases between. The whole variable domain, remainder taken from reference TRBV19 and TRBJ1-5, is DGGITQSPKYLFRKEGQNVTLSCEQNLNHDAMYWYRQDPGQGLRLIYYSQIVNDFQKGDIAEGYSVSREKKESFPLTVTSAQKNPTAFYLCASKDSANQPQHFGDGTRLSIL.

This clone came up a few times. V and J are TRBV7-2 and TRBJ1-6, with a possible D match to TRBD1 (6 bases). The CDR3 loop spans 14 amino acids. V was pared by 6 bases and J by 8 bases, with 14 bases between. Germline CDR1 SGHTA, CDR2 FQGNSA. The CDR3 sequence: CASRLQGAYSPLHF. Here the CDR3 DNA reads TGTGCCAGCAGGCTACAGGGTGCATATTCACCCCTCCACTTT.

This chain uses TRBV5-8 with TRBJ2-7, with 7 bases that match TRBD1. The CDR3 has 13 residues. Germline V CDR1 and CDR2: SGHTS, YDEGEE. J was trimmed by 3 bases and V by 2 bases; bases with no gene match: 2. DNA of the CDR3: TGTGCCAGCAGCTTTCGACAGGGCTACGAGCAGTACTTC. This sequence encodes CASSFRQGYEQYF.

J is TRBJ2-5 and V is TRBV9; D unresolved. The CDR3 length is 16 residues. Germline values: CDR1 SGDLS, CDR2 YYNGEE. With 4 bases removed from V and 1 base from J, the gap between germline ends came to 17 bases. CDR3 sequence (DNA): TGTGCCAGCAGCCCAGGCCATGAACTGCTCCAAGAGACCCAGTACTTC. This gives the protein CASSPGHELLQETQYF.

The DNA for the CDR3 is TGTGCCAGCAGCGGTACAGGGGAGAGTGGCTACACCTTC. It is translated as CASSGTGESGYTF. The genes are TRBV7-2 and TRBJ1-2, with 7 bases lining up with TRBD1. V shed 5 bases, J shed 7 bases, and the junction held 7 bases outside the gene matches. This CDR3 has 13 residues. Per the germline V gene, CDR1 is SGHTA and CDR2 is FQGNSA. The whole variable domain, remainder taken from reference TRBV7-2 and TRBJ1-2, is GAGVSQSPSNKVTEKGKDVELRCDPISGHTALYWYRQSLGQGLEFLIYFQGNSAPDKSGLPSDRFSAERTGGSVSTLTIQRTQQEDSAVYLCASSGTGESGYTFGSGTRLTVV.

This chain connects TRBV18 to TRBJ2-7; 9 nucleotides match TRBD1. Per the germline V gene, CDR1 is KGHSH and CDR2 is LQKENI. The V gene end was trimmed by 3 bases and the J gene end by 2 bases; junction bases not matched to a gene: 5. CDR3 length equals 15 residues. The CDR3 sequence is CASSPPGTGPYEQYF. As DNA, the CDR3 is TGTGCCAGCTCACCGCCCGGGACAGGGCCCTACGAGCAGTACTTC.

This CDR3 reads CASSSPGQGVGELFF. As DNA, the CDR3 is TGTGCCAGCAGCTCACCGGGACAGGGGGTCGGGGAGCTGTTTTTT. The V call is TRBV5-6, the J call TRBJ2-2; TRBD1 aligns across 11 bases. Looked up from germline, CDR1 is SGHDT and CDR2 is YYEEEE. V lost 3 bases to trimming and J lost 7 bases; unmatched junction nucleotides: 5. The CDR3 length is 15 residues.

The chain carries TRBV29-1 and TRBJ1-1; 8 nucleotides match TRBD1. V shed 8 bases and J 5 bases; nucleotides not matched to a gene: 13. The CDR3 totals 14 residues. Germline assignment: CDR1 SQVTM and CDR2 ANQGSEA. This chain's CDR3 is CSSSGGPWGTEAFF. CDR3 DNA sequence: TGCAGCTCCTCAGGGGGCCCTTGGGGGACTGAAGCTTTCTTT. The whole variable domain, filled in from reference TRBV29-1 and TRBJ1-1, reads SAVISQKPSRDICQRGTSLTIQCQVDSQVTMMFWYRQQPGQSLTLIATANQGSEATYESGFVIDKFPISRPNLTFSTLTVSNMSPEDSSIYLCSSSGGPWGTEAFFGQGTRLTVV.

The chain recombines TRBV4-1 with TRBJ2-5; D possibly corresponds to TRBD1 (6 bases). CDR3 size: 14 residues. V was trimmed by 0 bases and J by 8 bases, leaving 13 bases between them. Germline V lookup: CDR1 MGHRA, CDR2 YSYEKL. For the CDR3, the DNA is TGCGCCAGCAGCCAAGATCAGGGGCCCCGAACCCAGTACTTC. Residues: CASSQDQGPRTQYF.